This T cell receptor (beta chain) was retrieved from a study of blood T cell repertoires in COVID-19. Study-wide context: Samples representing acute and convalescent COVID-19 were sourced from the United States, Italy and Spain. Sample material is recorded as cDNA or gDNA derived from T cells, B-cell-depleted T cells, or PBMCs.

This CDR3 has 12 amino acids. Per germline, CDR1 MDHEN and CDR2 SYDVKM. Trimming left V 2 bases short and J 13 bases short, with 14 bases between. Methods used by the authors: The assay estimated nucleated cells by amplifying reference gene primers. Profiled with immunoSEQ multiplex PCR; TCRdb holds only in-frame clones, not every one. V, J and clone size are taken as reported in that table, and D and trimming were inferred from the DNA itself. The repertoire holds hundreds of thousands of clones, with 85% to 90% as singletons. Sequenced sample: peripheral blood. The gene calls are TRBV28 and TRBJ1-2; possibly TRBD1 for D (5 bases). This receptor was taken from a young woman with acute or convalescent COVID-19. CDR3 protein: CASSLISDSITF. CDR3 in DNA: TGTGCCAGCAGTTTAATAAGTGACAGCATCACCTTC.